This TCR beta chain comes out of a study of PD-1 blockade in classical Hodgkin lymphoma. General observations from the study: The origin of the repertoire differences remains undefined, with disease activity or prior therapy as possible causes. The study found complete responders had baseline diversity similar to newly diagnosed patients.

This CDR3 is 13 amino acids long. The V gene end was trimmed by 7 bases and the J gene end by 4 bases; junction bases not matched to a gene: 3. Germline CDR1 SQVTM, CDR2 ANQGSEA. Remarks on this clone: Antigen: not known.

The table came from immunoSEQ multiplex PCR; TCRdb's copy has only in-frame clones and leaves some out. The repertoire holds about 39,000 clones, roughly 90% seen once, with about 8.9% in the top ten. Patients all relapsed after autologous stem cell transplantation, and there was variation in brentuximab vedotin exposure. Patients reached a best response of complete response, partial response or progressive disease. Source: peripheral blood mononuclear cells (PBMCs), taken at baseline. This receptor was obtained from a human donor with classical Hodgkin lymphoma. The chain recombines TRBV29-1 with TRBJ2-2; TRBD1 matches at 10 bases. The CDR3 is CSARTGGTGELFF. The CDR3 DNA reads TGCAGCGCAAGGACAGGGGGCACCGGGGAGCTGTTTTTT.